Listed here is a single T cell receptor beta chain. Its specificity is not known. Generated by immunoSEQ multiplex PCR, the TCRdb table keeps only in-frame clones and is missing some. The sample lists about 97,000 clones, about 82% occurring once. This sample was included in a study of T cell responses to AZD1222 COVID-19 vaccine. The CDR3 has 17 residues. From germline, CDR1 is LNHDA and CDR2 SQIVND (reference sequence). The V gene lost 4 bases and the J gene lost 0 bases, with 13 bases spanning the gap. General study findings and limits: Increased Spike-specific TCR breadth and depth were observed after two AZD1222 doses. Recipients of AZD1222 seropositive at baseline numbered only 5 or 6. Females outnumbered males among donors, who were mostly white British; clonal diversity was possibly underestimated.

The clonotype was recovered from an adult in good health. V is TRBV19 and J is TRBJ2-6, with D possibly matching TRBD2 (6 bases). The starting material was peripheral blood, obtained on day 0 of AZD1222 vaccination. CDR3 DNA: TGTGCCAGTAGTACCCCGCGGGGCGGCTCTGGGGCCAACGTCCTGACTTTC. This translates into CASSTPRGGSGANVLTF.